This T cell receptor beta chain was documented in a study of identical twins (dated by TCRdb to about 2016). Study-wide context: TCR alpha and beta repertoires from monozygotic twins, unrelated adults of various ages and cord blood were deep-sequenced to test whether fetal clonotypes persist. To rule out contamination, the twin experiments were replicated at different times with different library preparation protocols. Study-wide findings and limitations: In beta out-of-frame sequences, excess twin sharing was weaker, because having fewer shared sequences lowered the signal-to-noise ratio. Fewer insertions were carried by abundant cord blood beta clonotypes, a similar but weaker trend appeared in young adult naive repertoires, and no such trend appeared in memory repertoires. Zero-insertion analyses could be partly confounded by invariant T cells such as MAIT and iNKT, although diverse VJ usage argued against such confounding for most clonotypes. Out-of-frame TCR alpha sharing in monozygotic twins was systematically underestimated by recombination models, whereas sharing between unrelated individuals was in agreement with the recombination models. Compared with coincidental sharing between unrelated individuals, out-of-frame TCR alpha sequences shared between twins showed an excess of sequences with low generation probability. Because the same donors could not be followed over many years, the conclusions relied on cross-sectional statistical analysis.

The germline V gene yields MNHEY for CDR1 and SVGAGI for CDR2. Spanning cysteine to phenylalanine, the CDR3 consists of 18 amino acids. Just CDR3 DNA is preserved here, 54 bases in frame from base 1. For this chain, trimming is 2 bases at the V end and 7 bases at the J end, and the number of junction bases without a gene match is 14. Every donor was a healthy Caucasian. Three unrelated non-twin adults were additionally sequenced: a male aged 18 to 29, a male aged 50 to 59 and a female aged 50 to 59. Miltenyi CD45RO+ enrichment and human naive T-cell isolation kits were used to isolate memory (CD45RO+) and naive T cells from PBMC. Libraries were prepared through 5' RACE. The sequencer listed for this sample is Illumina HiSeq 2000. A universal primer binding site was added through template switching, and the final cDNA carried a unique molecular identifier so that TCR cDNA molecules could be counted accurately. Specific primers in the conserved constant-segment region were used to synthesize first-strand cDNA for the TCR alpha and beta chains. To control for contamination, every cDNA library carried two barcodes: a SMART-Mk sample barcode plus Illumina barcodes. TruSeq adapter sequences, together with Illumina sample barcodes, were added in two successive PCR steps. The TCR alpha and beta cDNA libraries were sequenced on the Illumina HiSeq platform using custom primers. Turning to the authors' computational methods: Raw reads were processed with MiGEC to extract unique molecular identifiers, and MiXCR was used to determine CDR3 positions. Recombination models were inferred per individual with the repgenHMM and IGoR tools using an EM algorithm. Shared clonotype analysis was performed with the tcR package in R, normalizing sharing by the product of cloneset sizes. Out-of-frame nonproductive sequences were analyzed to study raw recombination free of thymic and clonal selection effects. TCRdb reanalyzed the raw reads on its own, using fastp at Q25 for trimming and MiXCR for clone calling, and kept in-frame beta chains. Rows with one shared CDR3 protein collapse into an entry with the most common genes and DNA. The V and J calls follow TCRdb's processing rather than the paper's. A total of 420,000 or so distinct CDR3 sequences appear in this sample, around 18% of them only once. In total, the top ten clones hold about 12% of the sample.

This clonotype came up many times. Its antigen remains undetermined. No much larger clone exists at a distance of one base, and base qualities are not known. This clonotype was obtained from a man in his fifties or sixties in good health. Here the chain combines TRBV6-5 and TRBJ2-2; 9 nucleotides in the junction match TRBD1. What was sequenced was naive T cells sorted from blood. This specimen's cell subset or site label, interpreted: cells isolated with a human naive T-cell isolation kit. Here is the DNA: TGTGCCAGCAGTTACCCCGCGGCCGGGACAGGGACGGACGGGGAGCTGTTTTTT. Its translation reads: CASSYPAAGTGTDGELFF.